Listed below are T cell receptor beta chains from one sample, sequenced in a study of beta chain features in type 1 diabetes. Some clones are missing from TCRdb's copy, which holds only in-frame ones; the method was immunoSEQ multiplex PCR. Of some 350,000 clones in the sample, over 9% are singletons; the top ten hold roughly 0.6%. The source material was central memory CD4+ T cells from blood. The receptor source for this set is a man aged 25 to 40 with type 1 diabetes. Both conserved end residues are part of each CDR3. A D gene is named only where the DNA matches it firmly. Clone size is shown for a subset of rows, as once, few, many or a class of expanded clone.

size,V,J,D,CDR3,DNA
few,TRBV5-4,TRBJ2-7,TRBD2,CASSLRLTSESSYEQYF,TGTGCCAGCAGCTTGAGGCTGACTAGCGAGAGCTCCTACGAGCAGTACTTC
many,TRBV9,TRBJ2-5,TRBD1,CASSARTGEETQYF,TGTGCCAGCAGCGCCCGGACAGGGGAAGAGACCCAGTACTTC
few,TRBV5-4,TRBJ2-1,TRBD2,CASSLVLADNEQFF,TGTGCCAGCAGCTTGGTACTAGCGGACAATGAGCAGTTCTTC
NA,TRBV5-1,TRBJ2-3,NA,CASSFDLERADTQYF,TGCGCCAGCAGCTTTGACCTCGAGAGAGCAGATACGCAGTATTTT
few,TRBV7-2,TRBJ2-5,NA,CASSTRGGLTQETQYF,TGTGCCAGCAGCACAAGAGGGGGACTAACCCAAGAGACCCAGTACTTC
few,TRBV27,TRBJ2-5,NA,CASSLMKRGGGGRETQYF,TGTGCCAGCAGTTTAATGAAGAGGGGCGGGGGCGGTAGAGAGACCCAGTACTTC
few,TRBV30,TRBJ1-2,TRBD1,CAWSVGQANYGYTF,TGTGCCTGGAGTGTAGGACAGGCTAACTATGGCTACACCTTC
few,TRBV5-4,TRBJ2-4,NA,CATQMDNKAKNIQYF,TGTGCCACCCAGATGGATAATAAAGCCAAAAACATTCAGTACTTC
few,TRBV2,TRBJ2-7,TRBD1,CASSLLTGSEQYF,TGTGCCAGCAGCCTCTTGACAGGGAGCGAGCAGTACTTC
few,TRBV27,TRBJ2-1,TRBD2,CASSLREFIYNEQFF,TGTGCCAGCAGTTTGCGGGAGTTTATCTACAATGAGCAGTTCTTC
few,TRBV7-2,TRBJ2-7,TRBD2,CASSFPTSGSNEQYF,TGTGCCAGCAGCTTCCCGACTAGCGGGAGCAACGAGCAGTACTTC
NA,TRBV6-1,TRBJ2-7,TRBD2,CASSEEAGRGYEQYF,TGTGCCAGCAGTGAAGAAGCAGGGAGGGGCTACGAGCAGTACTTC
NA,TRBV5-1,TRBJ2-7,NA,CASSFQGVEQYF,TGCGCCAGCAGCTTCCAGGGAGTGGAGCAGTACTTC
few,TRBV6-6,TRBJ1-2,NA,CASSSDNYGYTF,TGTGCCAGCAGTTCGGACAACTATGGCTACACCTTC
few,TRBV9,TRBJ2-5,NA,CASSVDGPETQYF,TGTGCCAGCAGCGTAGATGGCCCAGAGACCCAGTACTTC
few,TRBV15,TRBJ2-5,TRBD1,CATSRSLDRVGETQYF,TGTGCCACCAGCAGGTCGTTAGACAGGGTCGGTGAGACCCAGTACTTC
NA,TRBV7-9,TRBJ1-2,NA,CASSPPGPSYGYTF,TGTGCCAGCAGCCCCCCCGGCCCTTCCTATGGCTACACCTTC
NA,TRBV7-3,TRBJ2-7,NA,CASSSSDSTSKQYF,TGTGCCAGCAGCTCATCGGACAGTACTAGCAAGCAGTACTTC
few,TRBV6-4,TRBJ2-5,TRBD2,CASSDGGELATQYF,TGTGCCAGCAGTGACGGGGGGGAGTTGGCGACCCAGTACTTC
NA,TRBV5-1,TRBJ1-1,NA,CASSPREGTAFF,TGCGCCAGCAGCCCAAGGGAGGGCACAGCTTTCTTT
few,TRBV29-1,TRBJ1-2,TRBD1,CSARTGGGYTF,TGCAGCGCTAGGACAGGGGGAGGCTACACCTTC
NA,TRBV6-6,TRBJ1-4,NA,CASSYDEKLFF,TGTGCCAGCAGTTACGATGAAAAACTGTTTTTT
many,TRBV10-3,TRBJ1-3,NA,CAISESTGTGNTIYF,TGTGCCATCAGTGAGTCCACAGGGACTGGAAACACCATATATTTT
few,TRBV2,TRBJ1-2,NA,CASSPDSYGYTF,TGTGCCAGCAGTCCCGACAGCTATGGCTACACCTTC
NA,TRBV5-4,TRBJ1-5,NA,CASSPDSENQPQHF,TGTGCCAGCAGTCCCGACAGCGAAAATCAGCCCCAGCATTTT
NA,TRBV5-1,TRBJ2-2,TRBD1,CASSDGTGNTGELFF,TGCGCCAGCAGCGACGGGACAGGGAACACCGGGGAGCTGTTTTTT
NA,TRBV28,TRBJ2-5,NA,CASSLRAVETQYF,TGTGCCAGCAGTTTGAGGGCCGTGGAGACCCAGTACTTC
few,TRBV7-2,TRBJ1-1,NA,CASSFRATGGGTEAFF,TGTGCCAGCAGCTTCCGGGCCACGGGGGGTGGGACTGAAGCTTTCTTT
few,TRBV19,TRBJ2-2,NA,CASSLITRSSGELFF,TGTGCCAGTAGTCTAATTACTAGGTCGTCCGGGGAGCTGTTTTTT
few,TRBV11-2,TRBJ2-1,NA,CASSLATGGVPDSYNEQFF,TGTGCCAGCAGCTTAGCGACTGGCGGGGTCCCTGACTCCTACAATGAGCAGTTCTTC
many,TRBV7-2,TRBJ2-3,NA,CASSFSQGDTQYF,TGTGCCAGCAGCTTTTCTCAGGGAGATACGCAGTATTTT
NA,TRBV7-3,TRBJ2-3,NA,CASSFRDTQYF,TGTGCCAGCAGCTTTAGGGATACGCAGTATTTT
NA,TRBV14,TRBJ1-1,NA,CASSQGLDTEAFF,TGTGCCAGCAGCCAGGGGCTCGACACTGAAGCTTTCTTT
few,TRBV19,TRBJ1-2,TRBD1,CASSWGQGDYGYTF,TGTGCCAGTAGTTGGGGACAGGGGGACTATGGCTACACCTTC
NA,TRBV9,TRBJ1-3,NA,CASSVQGGARGNTIYF,TGTGCCAGCAGCGTCCAAGGGGGGGCGAGGGGAAACACCATATATTTT
NA,TRBV6-1,TRBJ1-2,TRBD1,CASREPGQGSGYTF,TGTGCCAGCAGAGAACCGGGACAGGGGAGCGGCTACACCTTC
NA,TRBV18,TRBJ2-1,TRBD2,CASSPGPGGGEQFF,TGTGCCAGCTCACCAGGCCCAGGCGGGGGTGAGCAGTTCTTC
NA,TRBV6-1,TRBJ2-3,NA,CASIAAGKDTQYF,TGTGCCAGCATAGCGGCGGGGAAAGATACGCAGTATTTT
NA,TRBV19,TRBJ1-1,TRBD1,CASSEDRGWVDTEAFF,TGTGCCAGTAGTGAGGACAGGGGATGGGTTGACACTGAAGCTTTCTTT
few,TRBV5-6,TRBJ2-3,NA,CASSPGWAGTDTQYF,TGTGCCAGCAGCCCGGGGTGGGCCGGCACAGATACGCAGTATTTT